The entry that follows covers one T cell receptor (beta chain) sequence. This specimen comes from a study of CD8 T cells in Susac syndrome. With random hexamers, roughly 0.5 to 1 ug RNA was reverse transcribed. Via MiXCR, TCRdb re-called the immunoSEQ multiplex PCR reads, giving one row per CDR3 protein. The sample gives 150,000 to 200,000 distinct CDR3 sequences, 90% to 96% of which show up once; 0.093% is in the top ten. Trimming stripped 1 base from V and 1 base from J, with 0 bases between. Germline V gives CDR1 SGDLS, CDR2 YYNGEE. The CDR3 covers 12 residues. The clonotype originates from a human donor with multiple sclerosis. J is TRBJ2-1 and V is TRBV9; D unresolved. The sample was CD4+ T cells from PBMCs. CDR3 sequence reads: CASSVSYNEQFF. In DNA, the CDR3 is TGTGCCAGCAGCGTATCCTACAATGAGCAGTTCTTC.